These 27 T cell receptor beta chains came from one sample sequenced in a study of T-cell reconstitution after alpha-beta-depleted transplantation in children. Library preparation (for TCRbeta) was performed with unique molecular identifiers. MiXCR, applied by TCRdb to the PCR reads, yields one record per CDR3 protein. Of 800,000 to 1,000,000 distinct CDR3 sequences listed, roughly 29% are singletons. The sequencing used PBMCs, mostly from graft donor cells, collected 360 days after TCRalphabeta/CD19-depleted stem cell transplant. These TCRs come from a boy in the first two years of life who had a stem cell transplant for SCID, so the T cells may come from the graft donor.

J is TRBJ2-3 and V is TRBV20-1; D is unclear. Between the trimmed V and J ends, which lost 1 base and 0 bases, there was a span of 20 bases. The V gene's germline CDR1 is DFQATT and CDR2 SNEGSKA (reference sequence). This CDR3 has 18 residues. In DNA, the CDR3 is TGCAGTGCTAGAGCTTGGTCATTTTTGGGGAATAGCACAGATACGCAGTATTTT. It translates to CSARAWSFLGNSTDTQYF.

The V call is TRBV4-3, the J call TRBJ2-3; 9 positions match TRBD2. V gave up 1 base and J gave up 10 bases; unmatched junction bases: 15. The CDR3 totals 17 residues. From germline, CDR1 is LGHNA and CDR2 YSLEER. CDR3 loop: CASSQVVWAGGRGPQYF. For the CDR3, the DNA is TGCGCCAGCAGCCAAGTGGTCTGGGCGGGGGGGCGAGGTCCGCAGTATTTT.

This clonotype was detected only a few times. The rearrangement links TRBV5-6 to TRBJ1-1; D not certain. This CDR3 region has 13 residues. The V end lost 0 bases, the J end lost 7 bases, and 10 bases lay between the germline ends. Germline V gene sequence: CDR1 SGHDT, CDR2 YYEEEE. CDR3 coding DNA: TGTGCCAGCAGCTTGGTGAGGCGATTTGAAGCTTTCTTT. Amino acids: CASSLVRRFEAFF.

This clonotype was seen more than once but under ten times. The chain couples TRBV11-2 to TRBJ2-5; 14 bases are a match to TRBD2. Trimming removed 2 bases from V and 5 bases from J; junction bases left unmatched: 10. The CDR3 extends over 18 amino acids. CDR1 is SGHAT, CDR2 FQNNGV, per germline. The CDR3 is CASSLQGTSGGGKETQYF. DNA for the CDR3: TGTGCCAGCAGCTTACAGGGGACTAGCGGGGGAGGGAAGGAGACCCAGTACTTC.

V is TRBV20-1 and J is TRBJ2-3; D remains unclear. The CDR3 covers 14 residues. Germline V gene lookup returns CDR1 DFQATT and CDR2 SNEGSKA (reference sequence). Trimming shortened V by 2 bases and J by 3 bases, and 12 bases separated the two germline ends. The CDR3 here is CSARPLRWTDTQYF. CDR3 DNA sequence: TGCAGTGCTAGACCCCTCCGGTGGACAGATACGCAGTATTTT.

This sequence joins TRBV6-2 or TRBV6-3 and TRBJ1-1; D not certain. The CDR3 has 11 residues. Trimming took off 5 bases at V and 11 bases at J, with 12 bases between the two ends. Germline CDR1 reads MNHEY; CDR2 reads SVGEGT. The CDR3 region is CASSQTSGAFF. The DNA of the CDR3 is TGTGCCAGCAGTCAAACTAGTGGCGCTTTCTTT.

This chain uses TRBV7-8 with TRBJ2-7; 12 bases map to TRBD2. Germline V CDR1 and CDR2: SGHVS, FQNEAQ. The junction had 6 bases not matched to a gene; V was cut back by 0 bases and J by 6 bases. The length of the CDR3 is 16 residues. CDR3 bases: TGTGCCAGCAGCTTAGCCCTAGCGGGGGGGCAGGTCGAGCAGTACTTC. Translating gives CASSLALAGGQVEQYF.

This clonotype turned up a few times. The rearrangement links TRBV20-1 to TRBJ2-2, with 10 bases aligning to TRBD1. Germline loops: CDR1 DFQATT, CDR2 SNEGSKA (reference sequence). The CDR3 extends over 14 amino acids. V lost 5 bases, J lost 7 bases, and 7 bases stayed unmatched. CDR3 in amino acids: CSAPRTGGYGELFF. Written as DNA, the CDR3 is TGCAGTGCTCCGCGGACAGGGGGTTACGGGGAGCTGTTTTTT.

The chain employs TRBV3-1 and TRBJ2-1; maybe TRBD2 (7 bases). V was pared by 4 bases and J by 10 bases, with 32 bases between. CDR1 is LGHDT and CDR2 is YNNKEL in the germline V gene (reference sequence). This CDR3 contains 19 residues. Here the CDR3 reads CASSPRGRGRRGPVREQFF. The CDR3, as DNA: TGTGCCAGCAGCCCCCGAGGTCGAGGTCGGCGGGGGCCCGTGAGGGAGCAGTTCTTC.

This chain's CDR3 is CASSGTGGDGEKLFF. The CDR3 nucleotides are TGTGCCAGCAGCGGGACAGGGGGAGACGGTGAAAAACTGTTTTTT. This chain connects TRBV9 to TRBJ1-4, with 10 positions matching TRBD1. The CDR3 is 15 amino acids. Germline CDR1 SGDLS, CDR2 YYNGEE. J gave up 7 bases and V 3 bases, and 6 bases lay outside the gene matches.

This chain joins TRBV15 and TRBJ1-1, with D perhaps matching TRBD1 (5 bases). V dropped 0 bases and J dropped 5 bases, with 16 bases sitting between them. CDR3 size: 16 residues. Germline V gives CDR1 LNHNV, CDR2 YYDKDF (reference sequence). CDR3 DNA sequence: TGTGCCACCAGCAGAGATCTGTGGGGATGGGGGACTGAAGCTTTCTTT. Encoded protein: CATSRDLWGWGTEAFF.

The CDR3 DNA reads TGCAGCGTTGCACGGGGGGCCAAAGAGACCCAGTACTTC. Translation gives CSVARGAKETQYF. The genes are TRBV29-1 and TRBJ2-5, with a tentative D call TRBD2 (7 bases). CDR3 length: 13 amino acids. Trimming removed 4 bases from V and 3 bases from J, with 12 bases in between. Germline-derived CDR1 and CDR2 are SQVTM and ANQGSEA.

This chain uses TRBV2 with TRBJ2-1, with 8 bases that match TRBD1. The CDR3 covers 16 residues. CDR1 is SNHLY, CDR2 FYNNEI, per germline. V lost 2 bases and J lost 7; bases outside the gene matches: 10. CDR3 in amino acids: CASSERRAGGQNEQFF. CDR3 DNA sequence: TGTGCCAGCAGTGAAAGGAGGGCAGGGGGCCAGAATGAGCAGTTCTTC.

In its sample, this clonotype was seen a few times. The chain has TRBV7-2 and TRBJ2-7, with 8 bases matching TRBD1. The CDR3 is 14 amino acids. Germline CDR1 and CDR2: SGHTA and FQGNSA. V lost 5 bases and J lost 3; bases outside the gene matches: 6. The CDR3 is CASSDATGGYEQYF. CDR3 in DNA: TGTGCCAGCAGCGACGCTACAGGGGGCTACGAGCAGTACTTC.

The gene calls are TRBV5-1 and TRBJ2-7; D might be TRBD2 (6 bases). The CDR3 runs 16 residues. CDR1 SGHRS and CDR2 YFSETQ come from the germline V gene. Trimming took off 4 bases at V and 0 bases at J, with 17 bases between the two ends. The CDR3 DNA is TGCGCCAGCAGCATGGGACTGGGGGGATACTCCTACGAGCAGTACTTC. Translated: CASSMGLGGYSYEQYF. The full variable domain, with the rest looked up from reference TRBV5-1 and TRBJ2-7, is KAGVTQTPRYLIKTRGQQVTLSCSPISGHRSVSWYQQTPGQGLQFLFEYFSETQRNKGNFPGRFSGRQFSNSRSEMNVSTLELGDSALYLCASSMGLGGYSYEQYFGPGTRLTVT.

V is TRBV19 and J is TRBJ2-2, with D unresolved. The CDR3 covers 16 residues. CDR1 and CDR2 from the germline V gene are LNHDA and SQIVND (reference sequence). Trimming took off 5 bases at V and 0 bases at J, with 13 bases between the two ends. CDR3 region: CASSHLTVPNTGELFF. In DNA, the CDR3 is TGTGCCAGTAGTCACCTCACAGTTCCGAACACCGGGGAGCTGTTTTTT. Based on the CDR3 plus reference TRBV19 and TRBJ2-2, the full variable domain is DGGITQSPKYLFRKEGQNVTLSCEQNLNHDAMYWYRQDPGQGLRLIYYSQIVNDFQKGDIAEGYSVSREKKESFPLTVTSAQKNPTAFYLCASSHLTVPNTGELFFGEGSRLTVL.

The CDR3 spells CSARKSLPQETQYF. As DNA, the CDR3 is TGCAGTGCTCGTAAGAGTCTCCCACAAGAGACCCAGTACTTC. The genes are TRBV20-1 and TRBJ2-5; D gene ambiguous. V shed 5 bases and J shed 2 bases, with 15 bases lying between them. The germline CDR1 and CDR2 sequences are DFQATT and SNEGSKA (reference sequence). This CDR3 has 14 amino acids.

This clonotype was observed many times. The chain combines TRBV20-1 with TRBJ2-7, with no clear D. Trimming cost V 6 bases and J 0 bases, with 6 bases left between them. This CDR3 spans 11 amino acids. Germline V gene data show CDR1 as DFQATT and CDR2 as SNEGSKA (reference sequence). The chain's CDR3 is CSAQSSYEQYF. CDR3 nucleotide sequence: TGCAGTGCCCAAAGCTCCTACGAGCAGTACTTC.

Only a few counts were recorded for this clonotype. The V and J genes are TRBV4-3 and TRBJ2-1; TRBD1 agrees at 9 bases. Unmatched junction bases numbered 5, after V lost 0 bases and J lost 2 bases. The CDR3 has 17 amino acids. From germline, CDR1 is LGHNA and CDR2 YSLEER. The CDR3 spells CASSQERRQGAYNEQFF. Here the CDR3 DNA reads TGCGCCAGCAGCCAAGAGAGGAGACAGGGGGCCTACAATGAGCAGTTCTTC.

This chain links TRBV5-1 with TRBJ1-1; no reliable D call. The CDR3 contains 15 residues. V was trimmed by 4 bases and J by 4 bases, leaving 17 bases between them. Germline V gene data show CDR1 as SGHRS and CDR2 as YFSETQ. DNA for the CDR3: TGCGCCAGCAGCCCGCCTTACGACTTGTCCACTGAAGCTTTCTTT. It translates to CASSPPYDLSTEAFF.

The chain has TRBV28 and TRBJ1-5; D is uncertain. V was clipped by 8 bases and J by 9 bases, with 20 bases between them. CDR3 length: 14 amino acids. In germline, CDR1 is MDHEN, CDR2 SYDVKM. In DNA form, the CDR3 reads TGTGCCAGCTCTTACCCCGAGGGTCCGGGGCCCCAGCATTTT. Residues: CASSYPEGPGPQHF. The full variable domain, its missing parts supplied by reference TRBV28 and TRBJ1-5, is DVKVTQSSRYLVKRTGEKVFLECVQDMDHENMFWYRQDPGLGLRLIYFSYDVKMKEKGDIPEGYSVSREKKERFSLILESASTNQTSMYLCASSYPEGPGPQHFGDGTRLSIL.

CDR3 sequence: CASSWGPTRHYGYTF. Here the CDR3 DNA reads TGTGCCAGCAGCTGGGGCCCGACCCGGCACTATGGCTACACCTTC. The V gene is TRBV7-9, the J gene TRBJ1-2; tentative D call: TRBD1 (5 bases). Germline CDR1 and CDR2: SEHNR and FQNEAQ (reference sequence). The V and J ends lost 4 bases and 3 bases respectively, with 15 bases between them. This CDR3 is built from 15 residues.

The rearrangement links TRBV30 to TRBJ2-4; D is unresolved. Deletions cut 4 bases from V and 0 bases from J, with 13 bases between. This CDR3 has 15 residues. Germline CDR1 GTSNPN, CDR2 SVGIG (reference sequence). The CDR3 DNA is TGTGCCTGGAACCCACACCAGCTAGCCAAAAACATTCAGTACTTC. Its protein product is CAWNPHQLAKNIQYF.

The CDR3 sequence: CATSRDQGGEKLFF. The CDR3 DNA follows: TGTGCCACCAGCAGAGATCAGGGAGGTGAAAAACTGTTTTTT. The chain couples TRBV15 to TRBJ1-4; tentatively, D is TRBD1 (5 bases). V lost 0 bases and J 7 bases, leaving 9 bases between the germline ends. CDR1 and CDR2 (germline): LNHNV, YYDKDF (reference sequence). The CDR3 spans 14 residues.

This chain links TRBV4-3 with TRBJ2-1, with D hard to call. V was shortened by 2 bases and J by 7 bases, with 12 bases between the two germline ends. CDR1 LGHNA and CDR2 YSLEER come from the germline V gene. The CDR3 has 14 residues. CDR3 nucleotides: TGCGCCAGCAGCCAAACGGCGCTAGGGAATGAGCAGTTCTTC. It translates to CASSQTALGNEQFF.

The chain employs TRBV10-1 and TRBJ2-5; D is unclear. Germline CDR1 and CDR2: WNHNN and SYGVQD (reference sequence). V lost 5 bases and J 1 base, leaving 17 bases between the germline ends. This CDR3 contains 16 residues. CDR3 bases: TGCGCCAGCAGTCCACAGCAGGTCAGCGCCCAAGAGACCCAGTACTTC. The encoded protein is CASSPQQVSAQETQYF.

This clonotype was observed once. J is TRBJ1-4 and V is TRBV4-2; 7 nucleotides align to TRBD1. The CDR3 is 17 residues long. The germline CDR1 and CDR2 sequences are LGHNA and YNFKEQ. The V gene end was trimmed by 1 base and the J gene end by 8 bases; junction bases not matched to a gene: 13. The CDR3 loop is CASSQAPTGLVGEKLFF. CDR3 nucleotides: TGTGCCAGCAGCCAAGCCCCGACAGGGTTGGTAGGCGAAAAACTGTTTTTT.